The sequence of this T cell receptor (beta chain) was determined in a study of blood T cell repertoires in COVID-19. At the level of the study: PBMCs, B-cell-depleted T cells, or T cells provided the cDNA or gDNA that made up the material.

The method was immunoSEQ multiplex PCR; TCRdb's version includes in-frame clones alone and lacks a portion of them. The sample contains approximately 26,000 clones, around 86% of which appear only once. The sample was peripheral blood. This clonotype originated in a human donor in a cohort sampled during active COVID-19. The donor label of this sample is uncertain.

The CDR3 spells CASSKVPGGAYEQYF. In DNA, the CDR3 is TGTGCCAGCAGCAAAGTCCCGGGGGGGGCCTACGAGCAGTACTTC. The chain links TRBV21-1 to TRBJ2-7; the table names TRBD2, a call not compared with the DNA. TRBV21-1 represents a pseudogene. This CDR3 comprises 15 residues.